This T cell receptor beta chain was sequenced during a study of regulatory T cells in long-lasting Graves disease. The time point here: newly diagnosed GD, antithyroid drugs for less than 3 months. Extracted PBMC RNA gave rise to the TCR library. From an endocrinology department in Xi'an, China, came the patients. Germline V gives CDR1 DFQATT, CDR2 SNEGSKA (reference sequence). The length of the CDR3 is 12 residues. The germline V and J ends were trimmed by 6 bases and 6 bases, with 11 bases remaining between them. Both iRepertoire HTBI primers and Arm-PCR of CDR3 regions were used to build the TCR beta libraries. One entry per CDR3 protein results from TCRdb running MiXCR on the multiplex PCR reads. The table shows roughly 500,000 distinct CDR3 sequences, with more than 10% occurring only once. This sample was also put to use in a study of T cells in Graves' hyperthyroidism and ophthalmopathy.

The sequence derives from a woman in her twenties or thirties with Graves disease. The chain recombines TRBV20-1 with TRBJ1-4, with D maybe TRBD1 (6 bases). The sample in question was peripheral blood mononuclear cells (PBMCs), obtained at new diagnosis, from a patient treated with antithyroid drugs. The CDR3 DNA follows: TGCAGTGCCTACAGGGAAGATGAAAAACTGTTTTTT. It specifies CSAYREDEKLFF.